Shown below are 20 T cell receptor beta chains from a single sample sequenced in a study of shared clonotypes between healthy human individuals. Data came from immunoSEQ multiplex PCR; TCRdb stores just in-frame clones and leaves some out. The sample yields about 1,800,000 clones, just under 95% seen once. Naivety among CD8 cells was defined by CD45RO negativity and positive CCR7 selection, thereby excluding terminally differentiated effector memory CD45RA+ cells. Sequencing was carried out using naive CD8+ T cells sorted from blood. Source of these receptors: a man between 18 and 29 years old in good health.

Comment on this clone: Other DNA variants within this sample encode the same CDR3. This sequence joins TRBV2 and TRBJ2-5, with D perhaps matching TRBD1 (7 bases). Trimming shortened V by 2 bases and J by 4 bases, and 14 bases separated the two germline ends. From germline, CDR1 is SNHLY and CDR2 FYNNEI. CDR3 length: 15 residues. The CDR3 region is CASSELGQGGETQYF. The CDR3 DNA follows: TGTGCCAGCAGTGAACTGGGTCAGGGGGGAGAGACCCAGTACTTC.

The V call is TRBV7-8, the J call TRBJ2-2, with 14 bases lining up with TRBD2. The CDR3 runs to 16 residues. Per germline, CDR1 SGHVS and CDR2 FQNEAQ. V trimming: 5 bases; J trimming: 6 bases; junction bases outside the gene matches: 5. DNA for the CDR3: TGTGCCAGCAGCACAAGACTAGCGGGAGGGCCCGGGGAGCTGTTTTTT. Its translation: CASSTRLAGGPGELFF. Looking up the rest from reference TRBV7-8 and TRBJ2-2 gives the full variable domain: GAGVSQSPRYKVAKRGQDVALRCDPISGHVSLFWYQQALGQGPEFLTYFQNEAQLDKSGLPSDRFFAERPEGSVSTLKIQRTQQEDSAVYLCASSTRLAGGPGELFFGEGSRLTVL.

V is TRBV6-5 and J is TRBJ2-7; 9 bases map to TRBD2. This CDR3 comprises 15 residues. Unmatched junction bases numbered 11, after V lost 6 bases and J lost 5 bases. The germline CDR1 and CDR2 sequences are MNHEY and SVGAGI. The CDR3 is CASRPFSGSGNEQYF. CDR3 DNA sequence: TGTGCCAGCAGGCCCTTTAGCGGGAGTGGCAACGAGCAGTACTTC.

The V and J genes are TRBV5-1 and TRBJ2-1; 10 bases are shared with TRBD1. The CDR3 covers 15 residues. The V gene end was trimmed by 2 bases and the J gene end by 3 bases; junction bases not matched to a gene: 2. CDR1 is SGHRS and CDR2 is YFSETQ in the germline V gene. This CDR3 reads CASSFGDRGYNEQFF. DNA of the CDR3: TGCGCCAGCAGCTTTGGGGACAGGGGCTACAATGAGCAGTTCTTC. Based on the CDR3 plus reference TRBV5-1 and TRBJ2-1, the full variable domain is KAGVTQTPRYLIKTRGQQVTLSCSPISGHRSVSWYQQTPGQGLQFLFEYFSETQRNKGNFPGRFSGRQFSNSRSEMNVSTLELGDSALYLCASSFGDRGYNEQFFGPGTRLTVL.

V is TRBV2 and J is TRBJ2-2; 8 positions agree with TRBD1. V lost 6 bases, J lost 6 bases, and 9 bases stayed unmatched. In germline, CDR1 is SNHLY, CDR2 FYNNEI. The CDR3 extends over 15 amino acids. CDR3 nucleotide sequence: TGTGCCAGCAGGACCCGGGACAGGATTGCCGGGGAGCTGTTTTTT. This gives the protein CASRTRDRIAGELFF.

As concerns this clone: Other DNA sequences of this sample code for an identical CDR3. CDR3 amino acids: CASSQVVTYEQYF. In DNA form, the CDR3 reads TGCGCCAGCAGCCAAGTGGTGACCTACGAGCAGTACTTC. This chain links TRBV4-1 with TRBJ2-7; D not resolved. V lost 1 base and J lost 2, with 6 bases in between. CDR1 MGHRA and CDR2 YSYEKL come from the germline V gene. The CDR3 contains 13 residues.

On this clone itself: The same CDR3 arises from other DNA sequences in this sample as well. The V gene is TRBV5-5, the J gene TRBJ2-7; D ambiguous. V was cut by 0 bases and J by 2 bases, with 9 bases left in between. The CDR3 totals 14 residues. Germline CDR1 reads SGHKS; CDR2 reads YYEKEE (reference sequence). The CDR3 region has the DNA TGTGCCAGCAGCTTGGGCGGCGGAACCTACGAGCAGTACTTC. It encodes CASSLGGGTYEQYF.

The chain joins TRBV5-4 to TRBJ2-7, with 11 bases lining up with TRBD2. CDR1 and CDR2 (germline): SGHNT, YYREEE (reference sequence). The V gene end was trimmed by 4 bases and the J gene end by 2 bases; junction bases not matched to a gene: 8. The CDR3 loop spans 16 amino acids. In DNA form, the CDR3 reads TGTGCCAGCAGCCCTAGCCTAGCGGGAGGCGCCTACGAGCAGTACTTC. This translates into CASSPSLAGGAYEQYF. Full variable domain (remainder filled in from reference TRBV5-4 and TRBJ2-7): ETGVTQSPTHLIKTRGQQVTLRCSSQSGHNTVSWYQQALGQGPQFIFQYYREEENGRGNFPPRFSGLQFPNYSSELNVNALELDDSALYLCASSPSLAGGAYEQYFGPGTRLTVT.

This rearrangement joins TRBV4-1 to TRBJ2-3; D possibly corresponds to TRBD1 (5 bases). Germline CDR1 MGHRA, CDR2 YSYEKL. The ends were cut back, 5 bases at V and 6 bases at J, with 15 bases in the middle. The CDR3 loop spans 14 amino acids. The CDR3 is CASSGDLGADTQYF. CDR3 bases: TGCGCCAGCAGCGGAGATCTAGGGGCCGATACGCAGTATTTT.

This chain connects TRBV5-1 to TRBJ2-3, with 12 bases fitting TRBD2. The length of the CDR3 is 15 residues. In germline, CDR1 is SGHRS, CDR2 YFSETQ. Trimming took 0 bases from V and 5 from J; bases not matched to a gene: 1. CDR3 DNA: TGCGCCAGCAGCTTGGAACTAGCGGGGGGAGATACGCAGTATTTT. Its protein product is CASSLELAGGDTQYF.

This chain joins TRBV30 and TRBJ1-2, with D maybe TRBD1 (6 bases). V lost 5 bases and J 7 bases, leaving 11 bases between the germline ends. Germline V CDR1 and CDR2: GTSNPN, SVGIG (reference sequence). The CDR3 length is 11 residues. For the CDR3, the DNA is TGTGCCTGGGAAGGGGGAGGTGGCTACACCTTC. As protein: CAWEGGGGYTF.

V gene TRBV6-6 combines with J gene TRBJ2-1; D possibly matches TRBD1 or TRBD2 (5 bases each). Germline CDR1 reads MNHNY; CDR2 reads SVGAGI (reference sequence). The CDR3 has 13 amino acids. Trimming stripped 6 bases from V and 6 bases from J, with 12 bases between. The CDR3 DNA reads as TGTGCCAGCAGCACGGGGCCATTCAATGAGCAGTTCTTC. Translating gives CASSTGPFNEQFF.

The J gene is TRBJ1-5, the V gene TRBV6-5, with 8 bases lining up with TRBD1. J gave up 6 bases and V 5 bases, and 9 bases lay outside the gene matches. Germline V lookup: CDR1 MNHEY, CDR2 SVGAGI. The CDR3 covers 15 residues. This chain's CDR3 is CASSPGQGLSQPQHF. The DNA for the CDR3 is TGTGCCAGCAGTCCCGGACAGGGTCTTAGTCAGCCCCAGCATTTT.

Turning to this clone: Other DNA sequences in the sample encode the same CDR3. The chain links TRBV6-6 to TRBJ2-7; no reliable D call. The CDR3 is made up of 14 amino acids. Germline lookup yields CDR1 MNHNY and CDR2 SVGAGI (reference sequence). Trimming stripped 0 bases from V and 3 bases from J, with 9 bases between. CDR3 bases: TGTGCCAGCAGTTACTCCCTACCCGACTACGAGCAGTACTTC. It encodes CASSYSLPDYEQYF.

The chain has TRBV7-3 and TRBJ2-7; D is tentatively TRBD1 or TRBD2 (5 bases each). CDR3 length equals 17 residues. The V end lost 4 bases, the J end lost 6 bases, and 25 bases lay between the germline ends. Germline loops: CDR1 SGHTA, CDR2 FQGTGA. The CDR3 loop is CASSSPPPGPQATEQYF. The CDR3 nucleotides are TGTGCCAGCAGCTCTCCTCCACCGGGACCCCAGGCCACCGAGCAGTACTTC.

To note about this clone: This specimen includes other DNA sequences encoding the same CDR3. CDR3 loop: CASSQTGYEQYF. CDR3 nucleotides: TGCGCCAGCAGCCAAACCGGTTACGAGCAGTACTTC. V is TRBV4-1 and J is TRBJ2-7, with unresolved D. V shed 2 bases and J shed 4 bases, with 6 bases lying between them. This CDR3 contains 12 residues. CDR1 is MGHRA and CDR2 is YSYEKL in the germline V gene.

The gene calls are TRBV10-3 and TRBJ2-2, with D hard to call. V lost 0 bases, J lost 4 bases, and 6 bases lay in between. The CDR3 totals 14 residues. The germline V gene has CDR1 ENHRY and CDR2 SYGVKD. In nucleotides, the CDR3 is TGTGCCATCAGTGAGTCAAGAGTCACCGGGGAGCTGTTTTTT. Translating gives CAISESRVTGELFF.

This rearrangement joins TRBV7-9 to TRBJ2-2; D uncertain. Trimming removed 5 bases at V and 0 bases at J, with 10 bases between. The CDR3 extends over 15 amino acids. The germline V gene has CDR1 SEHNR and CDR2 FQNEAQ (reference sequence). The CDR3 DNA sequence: TGTGCCAGCAGCCCAGGACCCTCGAACACCGGGGAGCTGTTTTTT. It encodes CASSPGPSNTGELFF.

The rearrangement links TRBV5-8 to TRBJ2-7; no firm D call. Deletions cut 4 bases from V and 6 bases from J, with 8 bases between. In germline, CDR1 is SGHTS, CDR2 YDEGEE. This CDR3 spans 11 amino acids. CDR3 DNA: TGTGCCAGCAGCCAGTACGCCGAGCAGTACTTC. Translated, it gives CASSQYAEQYF.

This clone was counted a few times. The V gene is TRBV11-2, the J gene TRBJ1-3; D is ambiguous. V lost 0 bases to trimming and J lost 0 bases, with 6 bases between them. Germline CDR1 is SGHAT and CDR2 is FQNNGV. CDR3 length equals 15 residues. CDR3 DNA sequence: TGTGCCAGCAGCTTAGAATGGGTCTCTGGAAACACCATATATTTT. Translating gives CASSLEWVSGNTIYF. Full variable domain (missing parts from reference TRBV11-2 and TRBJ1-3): EAGVAQSPRYKIIEKRQSVAFWCNPISGHATLYWYQQILGQGPKLLIQFQNNGVVDDSQLPKDRFSAERLKGVDSTLKIQPAKLEDSAVYLCASSLEWVSGNTIYFGEGSWLTVV.